A selection of T cell receptor beta chains follows, all from one sample in a study of blood T cell repertoires in COVID-19. Clones were read by immunoSEQ multiplex PCR, and TCRdb kept only the in-frame ones, dropping some. This sample has approximately 120,000 clones, with approximately 89% found just once. Sample: peripheral blood. The source of these receptors is a woman of 80 years or more with COVID-19, enrolled during active disease. Each CDR3 is given with its conserved first and last residue. D genes are given only for firm matches. A row's size may be missing; if present it is once, few, many or a size class.

>TRBD2|NA|TRBV28|TRBJ2-1
CASRLPLAGGHNEQFF
TGTGCCAGCAGACTCCCTCTAGCGGGAGGCCACAATGAGCAGTTCTTC
>NA|NA|TRBV28|TRBJ1-1
CASGLTGREAFF
TGTGCCAGCGGTCTGACAGGCCGCGAAGCTTTCTTT
>TRBD2|NA|TRBV7-3|TRBJ2-1
CASSFSGLAGRDEQFF
TGTGCCAGCAGCTTTTCGGGACTAGCGGGAAGGGATGAGCAGTTCTTC
>NA|NA|TRBV9|TRBJ2-7
CASSVGVLSYEQYF
TGTGCCAGCAGCGTAGGCGTACTCTCCTACGAGCAGTACTTC
>TRBD2|NA|TRBV27|TRBJ2-1
CASSPLAAGESAQFF
TGTGCCAGCAGCCCCCTCGCAGCGGGAGAGTCAGCGCAGTTCTTC
>NA|few|TRBV28|TRBJ2-4
CASTRDGAQNIQYF
TGTGCCAGCACCCGCGACGGAGCGCAAAACATTCAGTACTTC
>TRBD2|NA|TRBV5-1|TRBJ2-1
CASSPAGTSGNTRYNEQFF
TGCGCCAGCAGCCCGGCGGGGACTAGCGGGAACACGCGGTACAATGAGCAGTTCTTC
>NA|once|TRBV6-5|TRBJ2-3
CASSSGEANTQYF
TGTGCCAGCAGCTCCGGTGAAGCGAATACGCAGTATTTT
>NA|NA|TRBV6-1|TRBJ2-7
CASSEQMNYEQYF
TGTGCCAGCAGTGAACAGATGAACTACGAGCAGTACTTC
>NA|NA|TRBV11-3|TRBJ2-5
CASSVTGSGETQYF
TGTGCCAGCAGCGTGACAGGATCCGGGGAGACCCAGTACTTC
>NA|NA|TRBV20-1|TRBJ2-7
CSASIREQYF
TGCAGTGCTAGTATCAGGGAGCAGTACTTC
>NA|NA|TRBV6-5|TRBJ1-2
CASKMAPDIYGYTF
TGTGCCAGCAAAATGGCTCCGGACATTTATGGCTACACCTTC
>NA|few|TRBV7-3|TRBJ2-2
CASSLNGAGSNTGELFF
TGTGCCAGCAGCCTTAATGGGGCAGGGTCGAACACCGGGGAGCTGTTTTTT
>TRBD1|NA|TRBV11-2|TRBJ1-1
CASSFPAGGPEAFF
TGTGCCAGCAGCTTTCCCGCAGGGGGCCCTGAAGCTTTCTTT
>NA|NA|TRBV6-5|TRBJ1-1
CASSLRTGWTEAFF
TGTGCCAGCAGTTTACGAACAGGGTGGACTGAAGCTTTCTTT
>TRBD2|NA|TRBV5-1|TRBJ2-2
CASSSGGVNTGELFF
TGCGCCAGCAGCTCGGGAGGAGTTAACACCGGGGAGCTGTTTTTT
>TRBD2|NA|TRBV7-9|TRBJ2-7
CASSSQTSGSPYEQYF
TGTGCCAGCAGCTCACAGACTAGCGGGAGTCCCTACGAGCAGTACTTC
>TRBD1|NA|TRBV7-2|TRBJ2-1
CASSSTTGSYNEQFF
TGTGCCAGCAGCTCAACGACAGGGAGCTACAATGAGCAGTTCTTC
>NA|NA|TRBV7-5|TRBJ1-4
CARSSTWAGMWEKLFF
TGTGCCAGAAGCTCTACGTGGGCAGGGATGTGGGAAAAACTGTTTTTT
>TRBD1|NA|TRBV28|TRBJ1-4
CASSGRQGTRNEKLFF
TGTGCCAGCAGTGGGAGACAGGGTACACGCAATGAAAAACTGTTTTTT
>TRBD1|NA|TRBV29-1|TRBJ2-5
CSGTGGKETQYF
TGCAGCGGGACAGGGGGCAAAGAGACCCAGTACTTC
>TRBD1|NA|TRBV7-2|TRBJ2-7
CASSLQGAGEQYF
TGTGCCAGCAGCTTACAGGGGGCAGGAGAGCAGTACTTC
>NA|NA|TRBV18|TRBJ1-1
CASSVGTDANTEAFF
TGTGCCAGCTCAGTCGGGACTGACGCAAACACTGAAGCTTTCTTT
>TRBD1|NA|TRBV28|TRBJ2-1
CASSSVDRDLSEQFF
TGTGCCAGCAGTTCCGTAGACAGGGACCTTAGCGAGCAGTTCTTC
>TRBD2|NA|TRBV5-1|TRBJ2-5
CASSGKGLAPGGVTQYF
TGCGCCAGCAGCGGAAAGGGACTAGCGCCCGGTGGTGTGACCCAGTACTTC